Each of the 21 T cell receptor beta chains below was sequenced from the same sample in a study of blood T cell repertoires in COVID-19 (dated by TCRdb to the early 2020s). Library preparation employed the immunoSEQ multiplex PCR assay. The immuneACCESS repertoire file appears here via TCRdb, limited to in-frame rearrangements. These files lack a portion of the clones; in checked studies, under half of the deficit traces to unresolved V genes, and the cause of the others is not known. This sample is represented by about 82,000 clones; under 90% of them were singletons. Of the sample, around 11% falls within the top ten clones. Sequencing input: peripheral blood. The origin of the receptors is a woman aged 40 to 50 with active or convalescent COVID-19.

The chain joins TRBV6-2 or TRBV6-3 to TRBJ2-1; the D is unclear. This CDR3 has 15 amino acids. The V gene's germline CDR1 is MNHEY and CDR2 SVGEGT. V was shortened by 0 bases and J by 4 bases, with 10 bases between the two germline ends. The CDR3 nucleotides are TGTGCCAGCAGTTACTCGACTTCCGCGTACAATGAGCAGTTCTTC. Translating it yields CASSYSTSAYNEQFF.

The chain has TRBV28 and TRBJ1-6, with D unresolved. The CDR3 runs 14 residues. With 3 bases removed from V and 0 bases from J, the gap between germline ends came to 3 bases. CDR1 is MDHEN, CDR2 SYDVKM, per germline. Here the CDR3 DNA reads TGTGCCAGCAGTTTGAGCTCCTATAATTCACCCCTCCACTTT. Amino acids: CASSLSSYNSPLHF. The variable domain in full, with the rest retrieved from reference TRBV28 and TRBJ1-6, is DVKVTQSSRYLVKRTGEKVFLECVQDMDHENMFWYRQDPGLGLRLIYFSYDVKMKEKGDIPEGYSVSREKKERFSLILESASTNQTSMYLCASSLSSYNSPLHFGNGTRLTVT.

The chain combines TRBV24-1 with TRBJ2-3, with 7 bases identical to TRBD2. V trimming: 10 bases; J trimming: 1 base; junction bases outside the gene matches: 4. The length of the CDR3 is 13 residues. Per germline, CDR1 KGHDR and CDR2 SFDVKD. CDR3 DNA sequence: TGTGCCACGGGTGGGGGGGGCACAGATACGCAGTATTTT. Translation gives CATGGGGTDTQYF.

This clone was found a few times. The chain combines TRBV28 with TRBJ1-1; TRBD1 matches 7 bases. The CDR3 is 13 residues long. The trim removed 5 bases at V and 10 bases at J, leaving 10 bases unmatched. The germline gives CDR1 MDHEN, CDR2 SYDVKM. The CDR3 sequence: CASSPGGDRSAFF. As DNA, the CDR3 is TGTGCCAGCAGTCCAGGGGGAGACAGATCAGCTTTCTTT.

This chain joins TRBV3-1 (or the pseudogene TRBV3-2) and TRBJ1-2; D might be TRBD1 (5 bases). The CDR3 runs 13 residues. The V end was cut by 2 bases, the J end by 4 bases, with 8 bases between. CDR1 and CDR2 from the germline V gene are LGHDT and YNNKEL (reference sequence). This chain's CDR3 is CASSQQGGYGYTF. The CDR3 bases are TGTGCCAGCAGCCAACAGGGCGGCTATGGCTACACCTTC.

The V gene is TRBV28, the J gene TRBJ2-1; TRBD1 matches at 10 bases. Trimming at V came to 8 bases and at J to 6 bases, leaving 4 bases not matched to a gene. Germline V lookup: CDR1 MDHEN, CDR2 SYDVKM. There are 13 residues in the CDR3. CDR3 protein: CASGDRGANEQFF. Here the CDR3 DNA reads TGTGCCAGCGGGGACAGGGGTGCCAATGAGCAGTTCTTC.

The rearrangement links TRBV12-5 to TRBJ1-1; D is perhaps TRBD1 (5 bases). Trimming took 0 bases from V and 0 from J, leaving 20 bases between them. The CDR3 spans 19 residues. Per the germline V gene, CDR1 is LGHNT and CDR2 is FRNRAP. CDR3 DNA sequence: TGTGCTAGTGGTTTGGTACTTGACAGCGCTGGTTTTTTGAACACTGAAGCTTTCTTT. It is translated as CASGLVLDSAGFLNTEAFF.

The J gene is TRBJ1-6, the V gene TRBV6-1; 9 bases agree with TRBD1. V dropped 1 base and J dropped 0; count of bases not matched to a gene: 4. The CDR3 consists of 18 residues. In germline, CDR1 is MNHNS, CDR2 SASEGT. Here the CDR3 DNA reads TGTGCCAGCAGTGAAGAGGGGACAGGGAGCTCCTATAATTCACCCCTCCACTTT. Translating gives CASSEEGTGSSYNSPLHF.

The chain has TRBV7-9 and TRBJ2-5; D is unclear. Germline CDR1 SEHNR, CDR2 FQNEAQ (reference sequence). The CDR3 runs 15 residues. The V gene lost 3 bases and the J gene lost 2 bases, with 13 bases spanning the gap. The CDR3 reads CASSLRLASQETQYF. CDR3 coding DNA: TGTGCCAGCAGCTTGAGGTTAGCCTCACAAGAGACCCAGTACTTC.

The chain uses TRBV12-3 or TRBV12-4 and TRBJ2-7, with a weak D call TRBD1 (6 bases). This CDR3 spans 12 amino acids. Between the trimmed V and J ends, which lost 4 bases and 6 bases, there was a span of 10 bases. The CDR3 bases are TGTGCCAGCAGTTCGGGACAATCCGAGCAGTACTTC. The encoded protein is CASSSGQSEQYF.

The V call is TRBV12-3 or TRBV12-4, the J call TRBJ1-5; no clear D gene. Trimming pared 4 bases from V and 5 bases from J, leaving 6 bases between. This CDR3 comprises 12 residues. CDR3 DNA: TGTGCCAGCAGTTCAAATTATCAGCCCCAGCATTTT. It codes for CASSSNYQPQHF.

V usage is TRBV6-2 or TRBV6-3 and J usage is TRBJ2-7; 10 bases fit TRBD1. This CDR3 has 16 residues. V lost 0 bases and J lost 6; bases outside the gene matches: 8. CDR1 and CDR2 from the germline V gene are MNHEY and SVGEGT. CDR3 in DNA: TGTGCCAGCAGTTACTCTGCCGAGGGACAGGGGAGCGAGCAGTACTTC. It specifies CASSYSAEGQGSEQYF.

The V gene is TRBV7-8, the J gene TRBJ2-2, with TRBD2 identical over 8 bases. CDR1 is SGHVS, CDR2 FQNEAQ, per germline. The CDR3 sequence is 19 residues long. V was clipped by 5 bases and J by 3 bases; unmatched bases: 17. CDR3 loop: CASSPGGGYWNWDTGELFF. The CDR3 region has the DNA TGTGCCAGCAGCCCGGGAGGGGGTTATTGGAACTGGGACACCGGGGAGCTGTTTTTT.

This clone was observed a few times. The CDR3 DNA sequence: TGTGCCAGCAGCCCGTCGACAGGGAGGTATCAGCCCCAGCATTTT. This codes for CASSPSTGRYQPQHF. The rearrangement uses TRBV3-1 (or the pseudogene TRBV3-2) and TRBJ1-5, with 7 bases matching TRBD1. The CDR3 covers 15 residues. CDR1 is LGHDT, CDR2 YNNKEL, per germline (reference sequence). The V segment lost 4 bases and the J segment 5 bases; nucleotides outside the gene matches: 8.

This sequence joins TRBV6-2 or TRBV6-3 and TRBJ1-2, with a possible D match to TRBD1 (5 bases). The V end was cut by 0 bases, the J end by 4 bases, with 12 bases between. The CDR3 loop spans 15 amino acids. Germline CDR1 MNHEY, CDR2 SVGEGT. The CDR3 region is CASSYSSGTGYGYTF. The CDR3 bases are TGTGCCAGCAGTTACTCCTCCGGGACTGGCTATGGCTACACCTTC.

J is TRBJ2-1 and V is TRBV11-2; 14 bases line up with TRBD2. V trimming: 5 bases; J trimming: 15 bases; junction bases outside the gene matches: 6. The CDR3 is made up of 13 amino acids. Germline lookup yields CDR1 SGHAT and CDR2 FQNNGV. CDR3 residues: CASSLGTSGSPFF. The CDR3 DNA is TGTGCCAGCAGCCTCGGGACTAGCGGGAGTCCGTTCTTC.

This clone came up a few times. CDR3 amino acids: CASSLDLAGATDTQYF. The DNA of the CDR3 is TGCGCCAGCAGCTTGGATTTAGCGGGAGCCACAGATACGCAGTATTTT. The chain employs TRBV5-1 and TRBJ2-3; TRBD2 agrees at 9 bases. With V trimmed by 0 bases and J by 2 bases, 4 bases remained unmatched. The CDR3 runs to 16 residues. Per the germline V gene, CDR1 is SGHRS and CDR2 is YFSETQ.

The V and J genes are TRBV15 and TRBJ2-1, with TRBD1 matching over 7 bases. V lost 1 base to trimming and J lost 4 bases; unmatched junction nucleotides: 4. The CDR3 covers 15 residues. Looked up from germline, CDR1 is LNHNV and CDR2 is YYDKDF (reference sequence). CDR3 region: CATSRGLTGYNEQFF. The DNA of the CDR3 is TGTGCCACCAGCAGAGGACTGACAGGGTACAATGAGCAGTTCTTC.

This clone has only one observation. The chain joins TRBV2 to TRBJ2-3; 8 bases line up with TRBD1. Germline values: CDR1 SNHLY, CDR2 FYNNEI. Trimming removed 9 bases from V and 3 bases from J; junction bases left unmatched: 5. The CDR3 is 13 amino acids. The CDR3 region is CASRTGYTDTQYF. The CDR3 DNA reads TGTGCCAGTCGGACAGGGTATACAGATACGCAGTATTTT.

The CDR3 spells CASSILDGGAYEQYF. The DNA for the CDR3 is TGTGCCAGTAGTATACTGGACGGAGGGGCCTACGAGCAGTACTTC. The chain links TRBV19 to TRBJ2-7; D possibly corresponds to TRBD2 (6 bases). Trimming cost V 2 bases and J 2 bases, with 13 bases left between them. The CDR3 runs to 15 residues. The germline V gene encodes CDR1 LNHDA and CDR2 SQIVND (reference sequence).

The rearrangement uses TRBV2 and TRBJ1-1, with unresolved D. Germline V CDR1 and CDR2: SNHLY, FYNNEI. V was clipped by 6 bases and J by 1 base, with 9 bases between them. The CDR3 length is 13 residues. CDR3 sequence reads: CASRGFENTEAFF. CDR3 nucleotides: TGTGCCAGCAGGGGCTTCGAGAACACTGAAGCTTTCTTT.